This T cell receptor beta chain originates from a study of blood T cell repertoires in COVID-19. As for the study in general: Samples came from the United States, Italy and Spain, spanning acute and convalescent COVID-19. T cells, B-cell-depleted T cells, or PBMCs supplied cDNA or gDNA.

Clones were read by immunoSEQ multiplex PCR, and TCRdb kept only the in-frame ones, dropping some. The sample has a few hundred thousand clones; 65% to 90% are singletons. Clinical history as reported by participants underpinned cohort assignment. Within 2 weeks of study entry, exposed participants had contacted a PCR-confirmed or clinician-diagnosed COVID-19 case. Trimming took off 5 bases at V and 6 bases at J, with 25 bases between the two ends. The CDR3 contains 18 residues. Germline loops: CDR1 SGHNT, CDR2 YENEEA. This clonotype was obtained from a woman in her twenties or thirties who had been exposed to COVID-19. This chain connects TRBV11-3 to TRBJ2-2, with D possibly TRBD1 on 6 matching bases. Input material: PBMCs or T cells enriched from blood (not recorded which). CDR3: CASSDPWDTRSLAGELFF. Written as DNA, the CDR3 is TGTGCCAGCAGCGACCCATGGGACACCCGCTCTCTGGCCGGGGAGCTGTTTTTT.